The 20 T cell receptor beta chains below all came from one sample that was sequenced in a study of cytomegalovirus exposure and HLA in healthy donors. The PCR was carried out with 60 Vbeta primers and 13 Jbeta primers. Only in-frame clones appear in the TCRdb table, and some are missing; sequencing was by immunoSEQ multiplex PCR. The repertoire consists of more than 85,000 clones, with about four fifths occurring once and the leading ten covering 2.1%. The sample comprised PBMCs. The receptors were sampled from a man aged 30-40 years in good health and CMV-seronegative.

With regard to this clone: The junction departs from germline at one end; a sequencing error may be responsible. This chain links TRBV14 with TRBJ2-7; no reliable D call. CDR1 and CDR2 (germline): SGHDN, FVKESK. The length of the CDR3 is 18 residues. The CDR3 sequence is CACSPQLMAGSNYYEQYF. Here the CDR3 DNA reads TGTGCCTGCAGCCCACAATTAATGGCCGGGTCTAACTACTACGAGCAGTACTTC.

The rearrangement joins TRBV5-6 to TRBJ2-2, with TRBD2 identical over 10 bases. The CDR3 has 17 residues. Germline V gene data show CDR1 as SGHDT and CDR2 as YYEEEE. V was clipped by 5 bases and J by 5 bases; unmatched bases: 12. CDR3 region: CASSSRVTSGTTGELFF. The CDR3 DNA reads TGTGCCAGCAGTTCCAGGGTTACTAGCGGGACTACCGGGGAGCTGTTTTTT.

The gene calls are TRBV6-5 and TRBJ1-2; tentative D call: TRBD1 (5 bases). Germline values: CDR1 MNHEY, CDR2 SVGAGI. The CDR3 has 14 residues. The V gene lost 6 bases and the J gene lost 2 bases, with 13 bases spanning the gap. This CDR3 reads CASRLGGGNYGYTF. The CDR3 region has the DNA TGTGCCAGCAGACTCGGCGGGGGAAACTATGGCTACACCTTC.

This clone was observed a few times. This sequence joins TRBV6-5 and TRBJ2-7, with D maybe TRBD1 (5 bases). Per the germline V gene, CDR1 is MNHEY and CDR2 is SVGAGI. Trimming took off 7 bases at V and 2 bases at J, with 12 bases between the two ends. CDR3 length: 13 residues. CDR3 nucleotides: TGTGCCAGCAATGGGGCCAGCCCCTACGAGCAGTACTTC. Translation gives CASNGASPYEQYF.

This clone was observed a few times. Here the CDR3 DNA reads TGTGCCAGCAGCTTGGGGGACAGGGAATTCATGAACACTGAAGCTTTCTTT. This codes for CASSLGDREFMNTEAFF. The chain recombines TRBV5-4 with TRBJ1-1, with 9 bases aligning to TRBD1. The V and J ends lost 0 bases and 0 bases, in that order; junction bases with no gene match: 6. There are 17 residues in the CDR3. Germline CDR1 SGHNT, CDR2 YYREEE (reference sequence).

The rearrangement uses TRBV28 and TRBJ2-3, with 7 bases aligning to TRBD1. CDR1 MDHEN and CDR2 SYDVKM come from the germline V gene. The ends lost 5 bases at V and 1 base at J; junction bases unmatched: 6. CDR3 length equals 15 residues. The CDR3 spells CASSNRGGGTDTQYF. Here the CDR3 DNA reads TGTGCCAGCAGTAACAGGGGCGGTGGCACAGATACGCAGTATTTT.

This chain joins TRBV7-9 and TRBJ2-4; tentative D call: TRBD2 (5 bases). Trimming cost V 4 bases and J 8 bases, with 12 bases left between them. Germline V gene data show CDR1 as SEHNR and CDR2 as FQNEAQ (reference sequence). The CDR3 consists of 13 residues. This CDR3 is CASSWSGSDIQYF. CDR3 in DNA: TGTGCCAGCAGCTGGTCGGGGTCGGACATTCAGTACTTC.

This clone has more than one count but fewer than ten. This chain connects TRBV7-2 to TRBJ2-2, with a tentative D call TRBD2 (7 bases). V was trimmed by 7 bases and J by 4 bases, leaving 13 bases between them. Germline CDR1 and CDR2: SGHTA and FQGNSA. The CDR3 is 14 residues long. The CDR3 sequence: CASTAGASTGELFF. The CDR3 DNA is TGTGCCAGCACGGCGGGGGCGAGCACCGGGGAGCTGTTTTTT. Full variable domain (remainder filled in from reference TRBV7-2 and TRBJ2-2): GAGVSQSPSNKVTEKGKDVELRCDPISGHTALYWYRQSLGQGLEFLIYFQGNSAPDKSGLPSDRFSAERTGGSVSTLTIQRTQQEDSAVYLCASTAGASTGELFFGEGSRLTVL.

The rearrangement joins TRBV19 to TRBJ2-5; D is unclear. This CDR3 region has 12 residues. The V end was cut by 7 bases, the J end by 5 bases, with 11 bases between. Germline V gives CDR1 LNHDA, CDR2 SQIVND (reference sequence). This chain's CDR3 is CASTNDGETQYF. The DNA of the CDR3 is TGTGCCAGTACAAACGACGGGGAGACCCAGTACTTC.

The CDR3 sequence is CASSFIRRGEAFF. Written as DNA, the CDR3 is TGTGCCAGCAGCTTCATACGGAGGGGTGAAGCTTTCTTT. J is TRBJ1-1 and V is TRBV5-8; TRBD1 might be the D (5 bases). Germline V gene lookup returns CDR1 SGHTS and CDR2 YDEGEE. V shed 2 bases and J shed 7 bases, with 12 bases lying between them. The CDR3 is made up of 13 amino acids.

The chain is built from TRBV29-1 and TRBJ2-1, with 8 bases matching TRBD2. This CDR3 has 14 amino acids. V was clipped by 6 bases and J by 6 bases; unmatched bases: 10. CDR1 SQVTM and CDR2 ANQGSEA come from the germline V gene. The CDR3 sequence is CSVIREAGGNEQFF. In nucleotides, the CDR3 is TGCAGCGTCATACGGGAGGCGGGAGGCAATGAGCAGTTCTTC.

The chain joins TRBV7-9 to TRBJ2-5, with 7 nucleotides matching TRBD2. Germline CDR1 is SEHNR and CDR2 is FQNEAQ (reference sequence). This CDR3 is 15 amino acids long. V shed 1 base, J shed 3 bases, and the junction held 5 bases outside the gene matches. The CDR3 region has the DNA TGTGCCAGCAGCTTAGTCTGGGCGGGAGAAGAGACCCAGTACTTC. It encodes CASSLVWAGEETQYF. The variable domain in full, completed from reference TRBV7-9 and TRBJ2-5, reads DTGVSQNPRHKITKRGQNVTFRCDPISEHNRLYWYRQTLGQGPEFLTYFQNEAQLEKSRLLSDRFSAERPKGSFSTLEIQRTEQGDSAMYLCASSLVWAGEETQYFGPGTRLLVL.

In its sample, this clone was seen a few times. This chain links TRBV6-5 with TRBJ1-1, with a possible D match to TRBD1 (6 bases). The CDR3 loop spans 11 amino acids. In germline, CDR1 is MNHEY, CDR2 SVGAGI. Trimming removed 4 bases at V and 11 bases at J, with 11 bases between. The CDR3 loop reads CASSSQGRAFF. CDR3 coding DNA: TGTGCCAGCAGTTCACAGGGTCGGGCTTTCTTT.

The V gene is TRBV27, the J gene TRBJ2-5; tentatively, D is TRBD1 (6 bases). The germline V gene has CDR1 MNHEY and CDR2 SMNVEV (reference sequence). The length of the CDR3 is 15 residues. The ends were cut back, 1 base at V and 2 bases at J, with 11 bases in the middle. This CDR3 reads CASSLFGQPQETQYF. The DNA of the CDR3 is TGTGCCAGCAGTTTATTCGGACAGCCTCAAGAGACCCAGTACTTC.

This clone was seen a few times. The chain employs TRBV6-6 and TRBJ1-5; D ambiguous. The ends were cut back, 2 bases at V and 2 bases at J, with 13 bases in the middle. CDR3 length equals 16 residues. Germline V gene sequence: CDR1 MNHNY, CDR2 SVGAGI (reference sequence). DNA for the CDR3: TGTGCCAGCAGTTACGGGGTCGCGAGGGGCAATCAGCCCCAGCATTTT. This encodes CASSYGVARGNQPQHF.

The chain is built from TRBV5-4 and TRBJ1-1; a weak D match, TRBD1 (5 bases). The germline V gene encodes CDR1 SGHNT and CDR2 YYREEE (reference sequence). CDR3 length: 13 amino acids. Trimming took off 0 bases at V and 6 bases at J, with 9 bases between the two ends. This CDR3 reads CASSLGGEAEAFF. The CDR3 DNA reads as TGTGCCAGCAGCTTGGGGGGGGAGGCTGAAGCTTTCTTT.

CDR3 protein: CASSSLLFEQYF. The CDR3 DNA reads as TGTGCCAGCAGCTCCCTCCTCTTCGAGCAGTACTTC. This chain connects TRBV7-9 to TRBJ2-7; the D is unclear. From germline, CDR1 is SEHNR and CDR2 FQNEAQ (reference sequence). This CDR3 region has 12 residues. V lost 4 bases, J lost 6 bases, and 10 bases lay in between.

The rearrangement joins TRBV4-3 to TRBJ1-1; D is perhaps TRBD1 (5 bases). V was cut by 6 bases and J by 6 bases, with 17 bases left in between. This CDR3 region has 14 residues. Germline assignment: CDR1 LGHNA and CDR2 YSLEER. The CDR3 sequence: CASSLDRARSEAFF. The DNA for the CDR3 is TGCGCCAGCAGTCTCGACAGAGCTAGGTCTGAAGCTTTCTTT.

The V gene is TRBV4-1, the J gene TRBJ2-5; perhaps TRBD2 as D (6 bases). CDR1 is MGHRA, CDR2 YSYEKL, per germline. The V gene lost 1 base and the J gene lost 3 bases, with 9 bases spanning the gap. CDR3 size: 14 residues. The CDR3 spells CASSQGRVEETQYF. The CDR3 nucleotides are TGCGCCAGCAGCCAAGGGAGGGTGGAAGAGACCCAGTACTTC.

The J gene is TRBJ2-1, the V gene TRBV5-4; the match to TRBD1 covers 9 bases. Looked up from germline, CDR1 is SGHNT and CDR2 is YYREEE (reference sequence). The CDR3 covers 16 residues. After removal of 1 base from V and 6 bases from J, the junction contained 8 bases not matched to a gene. DNA of the CDR3: TGTGCCAGCAGCTTGCGACAGGGGGGATACCCCAATGAGCAGTTCTTC. This codes for CASSLRQGGYPNEQFF. The variable domain in full, completed from reference TRBV5-4 and TRBJ2-1, reads ETGVTQSPTHLIKTRGQQVTLRCSSQSGHNTVSWYQQALGQGPQFIFQYYREEENGRGNFPPRFSGLQFPNYSSELNVNALELDDSALYLCASSLRQGGYPNEQFFGPGTRLTVL.